This TCR beta chain stems from a study of CD8 T cells in Susac syndrome. With V trimmed by 0 bases and J by 5 bases, 0 bases remained unmatched. This CDR3 spans 14 amino acids. Germline V gene lookup returns CDR1 SGDLS and CDR2 YYNGEE. Random hexamers were used to reverse transcribe an amount of about 0.45 to 1 ug RNA. Amplification of TCR beta CDR3 by immunoSEQ multiplex PCR spanned 54 Vbeta and 13 Jbeta. TCRdb processed the immunoSEQ multiplex PCR reads anew with MiXCR; each CDR3 protein has one entry. The sample lists approximately 110,000 distinct CDR3 sequences; 90% to 95% were seen once. The V call is TRBV9, the J call TRBJ2-5; 11 bases are shared with TRBD2. Specimen: CD4+ T cells from PBMCs. The sequence derives from a human donor in good health. The DNA for the CDR3 is TGTGCCAGCAGCGTAGCTAGCGGGAGGGAGACCCAGTACTTC. Translated: CASSVASGRETQYF.